This T cell receptor (beta chain) was captured by sequencing in a study of control samples from healthy donors and cancer patients. This CDR3 spans 15 amino acids. CDR1 PRHDT and CDR2 FYEKMQ come from the germline V gene (reference sequence). Trimming cost V 7 bases and J 4 bases; bases outside gene matches: 6. Data came from immunoSEQ multiplex PCR; TCRdb stores just in-frame clones and leaves some out. The table has 90,000 to 100,000 clones, about 87% seen once. The V and J genes are TRBV13 and TRBJ2-1, with 11 bases fitting TRBD2. Sequenced input: blood. The source is a woman aged 65 to 85 in good health. The CDR3 DNA is TGTGCCAGCACCCTACTAGCGGGAGAATACAATGAGCAGTTCTTC. It codes for CASTLLAGEYNEQFF. Combining the CDR3 with reference TRBV13 and TRBJ2-1 gives the whole variable domain AAGVIQSPRHLIKEKRETATLKCYPIPRHDTVYWYQQGPGQDPQFLISFYEKMQSDKGSIPDRFSAQQFSDYHSELNMSSLELGDSALYFCASTLLAGEYNEQFFGPGTRLTVL.